This passage covers 31 T cell receptor beta chains from one sample sequenced in a study of T-cell reconstitution after alpha-beta-depleted transplantation in children. Preparation of the TCRbeta library used unique molecular identifiers. TCRdb reprocessed the PCR reads via MiXCR and lists one record per CDR3 protein. The sample records over 300,000 distinct CDR3 sequences, 10% being singletons. Sequenced material: PBMCs from the stem cell graft donor, taken from the stem cell graft. These receptors came from a human donor who donated a stem cell graft to a child with acute lymphoblastic leukemia.

There are a few counts of this clonotype. V gene TRBV5-1 combines with J gene TRBJ2-2; 7 nucleotides align to TRBD1. This CDR3 has 16 amino acids. V lost 0 bases and J lost 2; bases outside the gene matches: 4. Germline CDR1 is SGHRS and CDR2 is YFSETQ. The CDR3 protein is CASSLEGQPNTGELFF. For the CDR3, the DNA is TGCGCCAGCAGCTTGGAGGGACAGCCAAACACCGGGGAGCTGTTTTTT.

This clonotype was seen more than once but under ten times. The chain is built from TRBV12-3 or TRBV12-4 and TRBJ2-1; 12 bases are shared with TRBD2. The junction had 5 bases not matched to a gene; V was cut back by 5 bases and J by 6 bases. CDR3 length: 15 amino acids. The DNA of the CDR3 is TGTGCCAGCAGTCCTAGCGGGAGGGCCTTCAATGAGCAGTTCTTC. Residues: CASSPSGRAFNEQFF.

This clonotype was counted between two and nine times. This rearrangement joins TRBV28 to TRBJ1-1, with 12 bases that match TRBD1. Germline V gives CDR1 MDHEN, CDR2 SYDVKM. This CDR3 is built from 19 residues. The V gene end was trimmed by 7 bases and the J gene end by 5 bases; junction bases not matched to a gene: 20. DNA for the CDR3: TGTGCCAGCAATTACATTCTTGCCGGGACAGGGGGCGGTGGGACTGAAGCTTTCTTT. It translates to CASNYILAGTGGGGTEAFF.

This clonotype occurred a few times. The chain recombines TRBV19 with TRBJ2-5; D is unclear. CDR1 and CDR2 from the germline V gene are LNHDA and SQIVND (reference sequence). The CDR3 contains 12 residues. V dropped 4 bases and J dropped 2 bases, with 5 bases sitting between them. The CDR3 DNA follows: TGTGCCAGTAGTACGGATCAAGAGACCCAGTACTTC. It translates to CASSTDQETQYF. The whole variable domain, filled in from reference TRBV19 and TRBJ2-5, reads DGGITQSPKYLFRKEGQNVTLSCEQNLNHDAMYWYRQDPGQGLRLIYYSQIVNDFQKGDIAEGYSVSREKKESFPLTVTSAQKNPTAFYLCASSTDQETQYFGPGTRLLVL.

This clonotype was counted ten times or more. The chain has TRBV6-1 and TRBJ1-1; D call uncertain. Germline V gives CDR1 MNHNS, CDR2 SASEGT. The CDR3 consists of 8 residues. The CDR3 protein is CTTMEAFF. DNA of the CDR3: TGTACTACGATGGAAGCTTTCTTT.

The sample holds a few counts of this clonotype. The chain joins TRBV11-2 to TRBJ2-7; 10 bases are a match to TRBD1. CDR1 and CDR2 from the germline V gene are SGHAT and FQNNGV. The CDR3 runs to 13 residues. J was trimmed by 6 bases and V by 8 bases; bases with no gene match: 7. The CDR3 loop reads CASDGTGVTEQYF. The CDR3 region has the DNA TGTGCCAGCGACGGGACAGGGGTAACCGAGCAGTACTTC.

V and J are TRBV29-1 and TRBJ2-2; perhaps TRBD2 as D (5 bases). The CDR3 is 14 residues long. Deletions cut 3 bases from V and 2 bases from J, with 10 bases between. Looked up from germline, CDR1 is SQVTM and CDR2 is ANQGSEA. CDR3 sequence reads: CSVDWSGNTGELFF. The CDR3 bases are TGCAGCGTTGATTGGTCGGGAAACACCGGGGAGCTGTTTTTT.

This clonotype came up a few times. The V call is TRBV7-2, the J call TRBJ2-5; D possibly corresponds to TRBD1 (6 bases). The CDR3 is made up of 13 amino acids. Deletions cut 5 bases from V and 10 bases from J, with 17 bases between. CDR1 and CDR2 (germline): SGHTA, FQGNSA. CDR3 in DNA: TGTGCCAGCAGCCCGACAGGTCCAAGAGACCAGTACTTC. It specifies CASSPTGPRDQYF.

This clonotype appeared a few times. J is TRBJ2-1 and V is TRBV3-1; the match to TRBD2 covers 9 bases. V shed 3 bases and J 15 bases; nucleotides not matched to a gene: 15. The CDR3 extends over 15 amino acids. Germline loops: CDR1 LGHDT, CDR2 YNNKEL (reference sequence). CDR3 sequence: CASSHRLGLAGLRFF. CDR3 coding DNA: TGTGCCAGCAGCCACCGGCTCGGGCTAGCGGGATTACGGTTCTTC.

This chain connects TRBV29-1 to TRBJ2-7; TRBD2 might be the D (7 bases). CDR3 length equals 14 residues. The V gene lost 4 bases and the J gene lost 6 bases, with 19 bases spanning the gap. Germline V gene data show CDR1 as SQVTM and CDR2 as ANQGSEA. The CDR3 sequence: CSVGFRGALGEQYF. The CDR3 DNA sequence: TGCAGCGTTGGATTTCGGGGGGCGCTGGGCGAGCAGTACTTC.

This clonotype was picked up many times. The chain has TRBV12-3 or TRBV12-4 and TRBJ2-2; no clear D gene. V was clipped by 8 bases and J by 4 bases, with 14 bases between them. The CDR3 is 14 residues long. CDR3 in amino acids: CASGPVAATGELFF. CDR3 coding DNA: TGTGCCAGCGGCCCTGTGGCGGCCACCGGGGAGCTGTTTTTT.

This clonotype has just a few counts. The chain employs TRBV9 and TRBJ2-3; 11 nucleotides align to TRBD2. The CDR3 runs 20 residues. Germline CDR1 and CDR2: SGDLS and YYNGEE. After removal of 2 bases from V and 0 bases from J, the junction contained 14 bases not matched to a gene. CDR3 in DNA: TGTGCCAGCAGCGTCCTCCCGACTAGCGGGACTTTTTTTAGCACAGATACGCAGTATTTT. This translates into CASSVLPTSGTFFSTDTQYF.

V usage is TRBV3-1 and J usage is TRBJ1-1; D not certain. This CDR3 comprises 15 residues. The V end lost 4 bases, the J end lost 0 bases, and 12 bases lay between the germline ends. The V gene's germline CDR1 is LGHDT and CDR2 YNNKEL (reference sequence). Written as DNA, the CDR3 is TGTGCCAGCAGCCCCGAAATAGGGCTGAACACTGAAGCTTTCTTT. Amino acid sequence: CASSPEIGLNTEAFF.

This clonotype has only one observation. The chain combines TRBV20-1 with TRBJ1-1; D perhaps matches TRBD1 (6 bases). Germline values: CDR1 DFQATT, CDR2 SNEGSKA (reference sequence). The length of the CDR3 is 12 residues. Trimming cost V 6 bases and J 4 bases, with 12 bases left between them. The DNA of the CDR3 is TGCAGTGCGGGGGCGGGGAGCACTGAAGCTTTCTTT. It specifies CSAGAGSTEAFF.

This clonotype was seen a few times. The chain uses TRBV19 and TRBJ2-1, with D perhaps matching TRBD1 or TRBD2 (5 bases each). Trimming removed 5 bases from V and 4 bases from J, with 15 bases in between. The CDR3 extends over 15 amino acids. Germline V CDR1 and CDR2: LNHDA, SQIVND (reference sequence). The CDR3 DNA reads TGTGCCAGTAGTGCCCTCCGGGACCCATACAATGAGCAGTTCTTC. Protein product: CASSALRDPYNEQFF.

This clonotype has more than one count but fewer than ten. This chain links TRBV5-1 with TRBJ2-5, with TRBD2 identical over 9 bases. The CDR3 spans 16 residues. Germline values: CDR1 SGHRS, CDR2 YFSETQ. The trim removed 5 bases at V and 5 bases at J, leaving 13 bases unmatched. The CDR3 DNA sequence: TGCGCCAGCAGGAAGAATAGCGGGAGAGGGGAGGAGACCCAGTACTTC. This encodes CASRKNSGRGEETQYF.

This clonotype has a count of ten or more. The rearrangement links TRBV7-9 to TRBJ2-2, with D unresolved. Germline V gives CDR1 SEHNR, CDR2 FQNEAQ (reference sequence). Trimming left V 7 bases short and J 6 bases short, with 6 bases between. This CDR3 contains 11 residues. The CDR3 DNA reads TGTGCCAGCACCTCATCCGGGGAGCTGTTTTTT. This encodes CASTSSGELFF.

In its sample, this clonotype was seen a few times. The chain has TRBV24-1 and TRBJ2-2; 13 bases fit TRBD2. Germline values: CDR1 KGHDR, CDR2 SFDVKD. The CDR3 length is 16 residues. V was pared by 7 bases and J by 8 bases, with 9 bases of the junction left unmatched. The CDR3 loop reads CATSETSGRNIGELFF. Here the CDR3 DNA reads TGTGCCACCAGCGAGACTAGCGGGAGGAATATAGGGGAGCTGTTTTTT.

The chain combines TRBV10-3 with TRBJ2-5; 10 bases are shared with TRBD2. J lost 5 bases, V lost 6 bases, and 9 bases had no gene match. This CDR3 comprises 15 residues. CDR1 and CDR2 (germline): ENHRY, SYGVKD. The CDR3 loop is CAIRDPSGSGETQYF. The CDR3, as DNA: TGTGCCATCAGGGATCCTAGCGGGAGTGGGGAGACCCAGTACTTC.

The sample holds many counts of this clonotype. This sequence joins TRBV27 and TRBJ2-1; D is unresolved. V was clipped by 3 bases and J by 3 bases, with 6 bases between them. This CDR3 has 13 amino acids. CDR1 is MNHEY, CDR2 SMNVEV, per germline (reference sequence). The CDR3 coding sequence is TGTGCCAGCAGTTTGGTCAGCTACAATGAGCAGTTCTTC. Translation gives CASSLVSYNEQFF.

The sample holds a few counts of this clonotype. The genes are TRBV7-9 and TRBJ2-5; D may match TRBD1 or TRBD2 (5 bases each). This CDR3 spans 15 amino acids. Trimming left V 2 bases short and J 2 bases short, with 12 bases between. Germline V lookup: CDR1 SEHNR, CDR2 FQNEAQ (reference sequence). CDR3 DNA sequence: TGTGCCAGCAGCTTACGGGTGGGACCACAAGAGACCCAGTACTTC. Translation: CASSLRVGPQETQYF.

This clonotype came up a few times. The rearrangement links TRBV5-1 to TRBJ2-3; 13 positions agree with TRBD2. The CDR3 runs to 18 residues. CDR1 and CDR2 from the germline V gene are SGHRS and YFSETQ. V gave up 3 bases and J gave up 1 base; unmatched junction bases: 8. The CDR3 nucleotides are TGCGCCAGCAGCTCAGGACTAGCGGGAGAGTTTGGCACAGATACGCAGTATTTT. As protein: CASSSGLAGEFGTDTQYF.

This chain connects TRBV5-1 to TRBJ2-1, with 13 bases aligning to TRBD2. CDR3 length equals 16 residues. CDR1 is SGHRS and CDR2 is YFSETQ in the germline V gene. V trimming: 0 bases; J trimming: 4 bases; junction bases outside the gene matches: 1. In nucleotides, the CDR3 is TGCGCCAGCAGCTTGGTGGGACTAGCGGGGTACAATGAGCAGTTCTTC. Translating gives CASSLVGLAGYNEQFF.

This clonotype was detected only once. A much more abundant neighbour one base away suggests this may be a read error. J is TRBJ2-4 and V is TRBV6-5; TRBD1 agrees at 10 bases. The CDR3 has 17 residues. The germline CDR1 and CDR2 sequences are MNHEY and SVGAGI. CDR3: CASSYRDRGLGENSQYF. The DNA for the CDR3 is TGTGCCAGCAGTTACCGGGACAGGGGATTGGGAGAAAACAGTCAGTACTTC.

The chain uses TRBV29-1 and TRBJ2-5, with D unresolved. Between the trimmed V and J ends, which lost 7 bases and 4 bases, there was a span of 16 bases. The CDR3 has 13 amino acids. Germline CDR1 is SQVTM and CDR2 is ANQGSEA. CDR3 bases: TGCAGCGCACCCCTAGATAAGTTAGAGACCCAGTACTTC. As protein: CSAPLDKLETQYF. Full variable domain (outside the CDR3, taken from reference TRBV29-1 and TRBJ2-5): SAVISQKPSRDICQRGTSLTIQCQVDSQVTMMFWYRQQPGQSLTLIATANQGSEATYESGFVIDKFPISRPNLTFSTLTVSNMSPEDSSIYLCSAPLDKLETQYFGPGTRLLVL.

This clonotype was found a few times. This chain joins TRBV6-2 or TRBV6-3 and TRBJ2-2; tentatively, D is TRBD1 or TRBD2 (5 bases each). CDR3 size: 16 residues. CDR1 and CDR2 from the germline V gene are MNHEY and SVGEGT. V was cut by 6 bases and J by 6 bases, with 20 bases left in between. Here the CDR3 reads CASRSPGRRRPGELFF. The CDR3 DNA is TGTGCCAGCAGATCTCCGGGACGGAGGAGGCCCGGGGAGCTGTTTTTT.

This clonotype was counted a few times. The chain combines TRBV7-9 with TRBJ2-1, with TRBD2 as a possible D gene (5 bases). The CDR3 is 15 residues long. In germline, CDR1 is SEHNR, CDR2 FQNEAQ (reference sequence). V was pared by 6 bases and J by 6 bases, with 18 bases between. CDR3: CASSRRAAGSNEQFF. In DNA form, the CDR3 reads TGTGCCAGCAGTCGACGAGCGGCGGGTTCCAATGAGCAGTTCTTC. Based on the CDR3 plus reference TRBV7-9 and TRBJ2-1, the full variable domain is DTGVSQNPRHKITKRGQNVTFRCDPISEHNRLYWYRQTLGQGPEFLTYFQNEAQLEKSRLLSDRFSAERPKGSFSTLEIQRTEQGDSAMYLCASSRRAAGSNEQFFGPGTRLTVL.

This clonotype appeared many times. The chain uses TRBV27 and TRBJ2-7, with D perhaps assigned TRBD1 or TRBD2 (6 bases each). Germline V lookup: CDR1 MNHEY, CDR2 SMNVEV (reference sequence). V was shortened by 2 bases and J by 2 bases, with 7 bases between the two germline ends. The CDR3 covers 13 residues. CDR3 protein: CASSLRGPYEQYF. As DNA, the CDR3 is TGTGCCAGCAGTTTACGGGGGCCCTACGAGCAGTACTTC.

This clonotype was counted a few times. The V call is TRBV9, the J call TRBJ1-5; 10 positions agree with TRBD1. This CDR3 has 16 residues. The V segment lost 3 bases and the J segment 7 bases; nucleotides outside the gene matches: 10. Germline lookup yields CDR1 SGDLS and CDR2 YYNGEE. CDR3 in DNA: TGTGCCAGCAGCGAACCGGACAGGGGGATATACCAGCCCCAGCATTTT. Protein: CASSEPDRGIYQPQHF.

The genes are TRBV9 and TRBJ2-1; 13 nucleotides match TRBD2. The V gene end was trimmed by 4 bases and the J gene end by 5 bases; junction bases not matched to a gene: 9. Germline CDR1 is SGDLS and CDR2 is YYNGEE. This CDR3 contains 17 residues. CDR3 region: CASSPRRLAGGHNEQFF. The DNA of the CDR3 is TGTGCCAGCAGCCCCCGACGACTAGCGGGAGGCCACAATGAGCAGTTCTTC.

The chain couples TRBV6-1 to TRBJ1-5; D remains unclear. CDR1 is MNHNS and CDR2 is SASEGT in the germline V gene. The CDR3 is 13 amino acids. Trimming shortened V by 4 bases and J by 5 bases, and 9 bases separated the two germline ends. The CDR3 nucleotides are TGTGCCAGCAGTGCGGACGGGGATCAGCCCCAGCATTTT. It encodes CASSADGDQPQHF.